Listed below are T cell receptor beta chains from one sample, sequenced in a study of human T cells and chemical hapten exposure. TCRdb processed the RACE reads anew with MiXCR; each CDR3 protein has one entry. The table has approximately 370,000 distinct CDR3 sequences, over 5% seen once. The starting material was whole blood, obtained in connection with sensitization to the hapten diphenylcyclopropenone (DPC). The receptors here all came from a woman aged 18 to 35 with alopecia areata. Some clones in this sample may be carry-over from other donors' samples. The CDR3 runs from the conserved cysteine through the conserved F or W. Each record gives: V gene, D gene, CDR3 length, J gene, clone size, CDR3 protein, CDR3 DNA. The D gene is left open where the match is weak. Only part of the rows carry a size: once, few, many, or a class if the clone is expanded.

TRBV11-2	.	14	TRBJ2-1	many	CASSPTPLETEQFF	TGTGCCAGCAGCCCCACCCCTCTCGAGACAGAGCAGTTCTTC
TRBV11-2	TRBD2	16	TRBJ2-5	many	CASSSSLAGDQETQYF	TGTGCCAGCAGCTCTTCCCTAGCGGGGGATCAAGAGACCCAGTACTTC
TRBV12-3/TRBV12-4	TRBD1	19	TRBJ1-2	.	CASSSLHLPQSTGKDGYTF	TGTGCCAGCAGTTCACTCCACCTCCCGCAATCGACAGGGAAAGATGGCTACACCTTC
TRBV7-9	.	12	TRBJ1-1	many	CASSRDGFEAFF	TGTGCCAGCAGCCGGGACGGATTTGAAGCTTTCTTT
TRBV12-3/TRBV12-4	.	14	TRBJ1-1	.	CASSSPPEITEAFF	TGTGCCAGCAGTTCTCCGCCGGAGATCACTGAAGCTTTCTTT
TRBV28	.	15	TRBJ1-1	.	CAGSRGDPRNTEAFF	TGTGCCGGATCCAGGGGAGACCCACGGAACACTGAAGCTTTCTTT
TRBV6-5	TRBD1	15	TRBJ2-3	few	CASSQWDRGGDTQYF	TGTGCCAGCAGTCAATGGGACAGGGGGGGGGATACGCAGTATTTT
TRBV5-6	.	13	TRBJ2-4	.	CASSLLTQNIQYF	TGTGCCAGCAGCTTGTTAACGCAAAACATTCAGTACTTC
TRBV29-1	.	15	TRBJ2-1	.	CSVDPGKGDHNEQFF	TGCAGCGTTGACCCAGGAAAAGGGGACCACAATGAGCAGTTCTTC
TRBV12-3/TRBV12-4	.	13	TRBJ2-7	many	CASSFPGLDEQYF	TGTGCCAGCAGTTTTCCGGGTCTGGACGAGCAGTACTTC
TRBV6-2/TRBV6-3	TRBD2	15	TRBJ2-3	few	CASRPLAGETDTQYF	TGTGCCAGCAGACCACTAGCGGGGGAGACAGATACGCAGTATTTT
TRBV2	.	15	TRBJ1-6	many	CARGGGAPGISPLHF	TGTGCCAGAGGTGGGGGGGCTCCTGGAATTTCACCCCTCCACTTT
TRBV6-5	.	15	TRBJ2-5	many	CASSYGLASKETQYF	TGTGCCAGCAGTTACGGCCTAGCGAGTAAAGAGACCCAGTACTTC
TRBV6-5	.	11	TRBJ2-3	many	CATLRVDTQYF	TGTGCCACCCTTAGAGTGGATACGCAGTATTTT
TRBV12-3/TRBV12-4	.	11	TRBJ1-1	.	CASVGNTEAFF	TGTGCCAGCGTCGGAAACACTGAAGCTTTCTTT
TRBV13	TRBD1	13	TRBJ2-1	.	CASSLDRGHEQFF	TGTGCCAGCAGCTTAGACAGGGGTCATGAGCAGTTCTTC
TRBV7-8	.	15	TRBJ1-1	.	CASSAIFWKNTEAFF	TGTGCCAGCAGCGCCATTTTTTGGAAAAACACTGAAGCTTTCTTT
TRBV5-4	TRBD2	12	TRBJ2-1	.	CASSPLAGEQFF	TGTGCCAGCAGCCCACTAGCGGGGGAGCAGTTCTTC
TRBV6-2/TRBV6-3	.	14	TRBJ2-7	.	CASSPPGGNYEQYF	TGTGCCAGCAGCCCGCCCGGGGGAAACTACGAGCAGTACTTC
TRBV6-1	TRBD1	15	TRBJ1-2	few	CASSDGDSSNYGYTF	TGTGCCAGCAGTGATGGGGACAGTTCTAACTATGGCTACACCTTC
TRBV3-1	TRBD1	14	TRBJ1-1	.	CASSTDRGRSEAFF	TGTGCCAGCAGCACTGACAGGGGGAGGTCTGAAGCTTTCTTT
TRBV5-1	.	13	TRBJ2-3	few	CASKETDTDTQYF	TGCGCCAGCAAAGAGACAGACACAGATACGCAGTATTTT
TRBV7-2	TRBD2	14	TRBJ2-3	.	CASLYRGGPDTQYF	TGTGCCAGCCTTTATAGGGGAGGGCCAGATACGCAGTATTTT
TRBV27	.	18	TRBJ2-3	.	CASSLLSSGGASTDTQYF	TGTGCCAGCAGTTTACTCTCTTCAGGGGGGGCTAGCACAGATACGCAGTATTTT
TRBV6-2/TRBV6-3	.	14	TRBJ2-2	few	CASSYSGAAGELFF	TGTGCCAGCAGTTACTCAGGGGCGGCCGGGGAGCTGTTTTTT
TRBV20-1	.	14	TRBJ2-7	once	CSARGRTRAGEQYF	TGCAGTGCTAGGGGTAGGACGCGAGCTGGCGAGCAGTACTTC
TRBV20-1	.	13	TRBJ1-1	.	CSARQGATTEAFF	TGCAGTGCTAGGCAGGGAGCGACCACTGAAGCTTTCTTT
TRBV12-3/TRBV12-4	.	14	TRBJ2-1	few	CASSFLWGLSEQFF	TGTGCCAGCAGCTTCTTATGGGGTCTGAGTGAGCAGTTCTTC
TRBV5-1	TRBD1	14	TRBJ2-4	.	CASSIAGTENIQYF	TGCGCCAGCAGCATCGCCGGGACAGAAAACATTCAGTACTTC
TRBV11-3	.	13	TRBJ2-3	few	CASRRVDTDTQYF	TGTGCCAGCCGCAGGGTCGATACAGATACGCAGTATTTT
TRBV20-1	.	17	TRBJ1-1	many	CSAVRGARTLMNTEAFF	TGCAGTGCGGTTCGCGGGGCCCGAACCCTTATGAACACTGAAGCTTTCTTT
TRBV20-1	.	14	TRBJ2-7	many	CSATYGEGTYEQYF	TGCAGTGCTACCTACGGAGAGGGGACCTACGAGCAGTACTTC
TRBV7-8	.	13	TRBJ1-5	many	CASSRAGNQPQHF	TGTGCCAGCAGCCGGGCGGGCAATCAGCCCCAGCATTTT
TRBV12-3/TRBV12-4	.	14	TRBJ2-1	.	CASSFPRSYNEQFF	TGTGCCAGCAGTTTCCCCCGCTCCTACAATGAGCAGTTCTTC
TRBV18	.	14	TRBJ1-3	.	CASSPGRGGDTIYF	TGTGCCAGCTCACCAGGTCGTGGCGGGGACACCATATATTTT
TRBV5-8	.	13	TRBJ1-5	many	CASSSFTGQPQHF	TGTGCCAGCAGCTCATTCACTGGTCAGCCCCAGCATTTT
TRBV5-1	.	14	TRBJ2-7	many	CASSARDGSYEQYF	TGCGCCAGCAGCGCCCGGGACGGCTCCTACGAGCAGTACTTC
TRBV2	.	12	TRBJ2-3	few	CASRETGDTQYF	TGTGCCAGCCGGGAGACAGGAGATACGCAGTATTTT
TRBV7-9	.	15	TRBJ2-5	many	CASSQRQVPQETQYF	TGTGCCAGCAGCCAGCGACAGGTCCCACAAGAGACCCAGTACTTC
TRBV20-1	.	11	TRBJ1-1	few	CSAWMNTEAFF	TGCAGTGCTTGGATGAACACTGAAGCTTTCTTT
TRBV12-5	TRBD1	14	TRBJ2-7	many	CASGLVPDRGEQYF	TGTGCTAGTGGTTTGGTGCCTGACAGGGGCGAGCAGTACTTC
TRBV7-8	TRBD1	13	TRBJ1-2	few	CASSFTGGYGYTF	TGTGCCAGCAGCTTTACAGGGGGATATGGCTACACCTTC
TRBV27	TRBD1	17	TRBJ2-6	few	CASSPRDRVTGANVLTF	TGTGCCAGCAGTCCCCGGGACAGGGTTACTGGGGCCAACGTCCTGACTTTC
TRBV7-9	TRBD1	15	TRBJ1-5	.	CASSKTTGEYQPQHF	TGTGCCAGCAGCAAAACGACAGGGGAGTATCAGCCCCAGCATTTT
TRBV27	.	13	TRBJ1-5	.	CASSFGGGQPQHF	TGTGCCAGCAGTTTCGGGGGCGGACAGCCCCAGCATTTT
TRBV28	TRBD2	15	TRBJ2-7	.	CASSFVGEGTYEQYF	TGTGCCAGCAGTTTTGTCGGGGAGGGAACCTACGAGCAGTACTTC
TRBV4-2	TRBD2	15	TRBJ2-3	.	CASSQSGGPTDTQYF	TGTGCCAGCAGCCAGAGCGGGGGGCCCACAGATACGCAGTATTTT
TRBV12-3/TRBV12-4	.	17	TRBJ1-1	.	CASSLDVFGGLNTEAFF	TGTGCCAGCAGTTTAGATGTCTTCGGAGGTCTGAACACTGAAGCTTTCTTT
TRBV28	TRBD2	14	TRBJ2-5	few	CASSGGLVSETQYF	TGTGCCAGCAGTGGTGGACTAGTTAGTGAGACCCAGTACTTC
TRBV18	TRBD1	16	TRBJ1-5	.	CASSDRGTYSNQPQHF	TGTGCCAGCTCAGACAGGGGGACTTATAGCAATCAGCCCCAGCATTTT
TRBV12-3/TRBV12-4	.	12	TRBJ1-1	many	CASTAAGTEAFF	TGTGCCAGCACCGCCGCCGGGACTGAAGCTTTCTTT